This T cell receptor (beta chain) comes out of a study of control samples from healthy donors and cancer patients. Generated by immunoSEQ multiplex PCR, the TCRdb table keeps only in-frame clones and is missing some. The sample consists of 150,000 or so clones, 93% of them appearing once. Germline V gene sequence: CDR1 SGDLS, CDR2 YYNGEE. Losses at the gene ends were 3 bases for V and 5 bases for J; bases not matched to a gene: 13. The CDR3 runs 18 residues. The J gene is TRBJ2-1, the V gene TRBV9; 11 bases map to TRBD2. Sequenced: blood. The receptor was isolated from a young man in good health. CDR3 amino acids: CASSAAAQLAGAHNEQFF. In nucleotides, the CDR3 is TGTGCCAGCAGCGCCGCCGCCCAACTAGCGGGAGCCCACAATGAGCAGTTCTTC.